These T cell receptor beta chains were read from a single sample in a study of identical twins. TCRdb reanalysed the 5' RACE reads using MiXCR and keeps one entry per CDR3 protein. This sample carries hundreds of thousands of distinct CDR3 sequences, approximately 6% of them seen once, and the ten largest clones take roughly 1.8%. Material: naive T cells sorted from blood. These receptors originate from a man between 18 and 35 years old in good health. The conserved cysteine and the conserved F or W are not part of the CDR3 here. The order of the fields is V gene, clone size, CDR3 protein. Some rows have no size entry. The others give once, few or many, or a class for an expanded clone.

>TRBV28|many
ASSGTANTEAF
>TRBV7-8|-
ASSIMPGLAGADTQY
>TRBV29-1|many
SVTGTGGEGYNEQF
>TRBV7-9|few
ASSFRDRGEETQY
>TRBV12-3/TRBV12-4|many
ASRPGWGTEAF
>TRBV21-1|-
ASWVNTEAF
>TRBV28|-
AGQGARSNQPQH
>TRBV5-1|-
AIEEPGANVLT
>TRBV28|many
ASSLPGQATTNEKLF
>TRBV7-9|-
ASSRISGPNTEAF
>TRBV28|many
ASSFYSGKGVNEQF
>TRBV20-1|many
SASFLAGGSGELF
>TRBV10-3|many
AISGQTYGYT
>TRBV7-9|few
ASSRGDSLYEQY
>TRBV28|few
ASSFSAGSLLRSDTQY
>TRBV20-1|few
SAGDSKFIDTQY
>TRBV20-1|many
SARGRGRHHSYNEQF
>TRBV10-3|few
AISESLTDNEQF
>TRBV25-1|many
ASQGVNEQF
>TRBV20-1|many
SARKKGQF
>TRBV4-1|few
ASSQSTDQNTGELF
>TRBV3-1|many
ASSQVESYNEQF
>TRBV20-1|-
SARGGTSGHTDTQY
>TRBV4-1|few
ASSQESGTGELF
>TRBV6-6|many
ASSYTGAGGYT
>TRBV20-1|few
SARPLLGVGEQY
>TRBV7-9|many
ASSVGTGKETQY
>TRBV5-1|many
ASSLAGATGELF
>TRBV7-3|many
ASSSTGGGYGYT
>TRBV5-1|-
ASSLGLAGITDTQY
>TRBV20-1|many
SARDRAGTYTEAF
>TRBV18|few
ASSPEPRTGPNYGYT